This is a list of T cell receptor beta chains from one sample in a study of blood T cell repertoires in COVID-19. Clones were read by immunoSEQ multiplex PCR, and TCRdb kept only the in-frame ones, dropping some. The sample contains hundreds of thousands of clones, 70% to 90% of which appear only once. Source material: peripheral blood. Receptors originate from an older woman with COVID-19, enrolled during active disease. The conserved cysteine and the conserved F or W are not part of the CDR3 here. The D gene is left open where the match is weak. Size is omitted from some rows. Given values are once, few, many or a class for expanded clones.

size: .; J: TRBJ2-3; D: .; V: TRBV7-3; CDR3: ASSLRASTDTQY
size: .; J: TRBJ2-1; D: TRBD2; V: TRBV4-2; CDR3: ASSQLERENNEQF
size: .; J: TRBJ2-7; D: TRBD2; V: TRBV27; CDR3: ASSDRPGLAGVLSYEQY
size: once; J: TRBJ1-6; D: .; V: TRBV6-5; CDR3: ASSPAAGIGSPLH
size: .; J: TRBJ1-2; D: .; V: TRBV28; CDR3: ASSITGSIYGYT
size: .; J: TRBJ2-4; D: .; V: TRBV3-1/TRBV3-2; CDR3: ASSPFVGQGNIQY
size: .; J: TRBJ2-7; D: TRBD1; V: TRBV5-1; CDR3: ASSHPGQGAYEQY
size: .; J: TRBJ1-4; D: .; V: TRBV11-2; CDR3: ASSLRGNEKLF
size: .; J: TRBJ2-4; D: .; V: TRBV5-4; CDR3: ASSLEVGRGKNIQY
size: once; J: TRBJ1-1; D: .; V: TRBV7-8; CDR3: ASSIYLGGEAF
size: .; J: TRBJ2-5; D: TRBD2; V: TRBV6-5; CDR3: ASSYSASGGETQY
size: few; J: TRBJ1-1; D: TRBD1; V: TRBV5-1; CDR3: ASSSGQGGYTEAF
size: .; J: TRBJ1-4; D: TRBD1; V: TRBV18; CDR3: ASSRRGTGESLSNEKLF
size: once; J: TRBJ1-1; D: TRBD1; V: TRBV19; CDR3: ASSGRDRGIFSEAF
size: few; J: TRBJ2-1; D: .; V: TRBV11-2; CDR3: ASSFLRDTQF
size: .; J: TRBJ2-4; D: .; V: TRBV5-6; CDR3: ASSLDPGYKNIQY
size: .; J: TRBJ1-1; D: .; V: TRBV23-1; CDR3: ASRPTGRTEAF
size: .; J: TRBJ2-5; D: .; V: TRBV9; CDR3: ASSVSPGRETQY
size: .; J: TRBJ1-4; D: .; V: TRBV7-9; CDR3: ASSRWGGATNEKLF
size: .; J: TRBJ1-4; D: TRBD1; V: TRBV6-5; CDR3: ASCRGTNEKLF
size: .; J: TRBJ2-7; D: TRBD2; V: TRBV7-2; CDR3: ASSDRPSGTYEQY
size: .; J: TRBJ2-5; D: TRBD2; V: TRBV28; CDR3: ASLFSGGYQETQY
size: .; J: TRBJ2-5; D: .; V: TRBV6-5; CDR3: ASSYSAGQETQY
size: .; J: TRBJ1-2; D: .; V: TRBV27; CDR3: ASSFRANYGYT
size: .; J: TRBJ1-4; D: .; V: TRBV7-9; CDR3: ASSFSPGAIREKLF
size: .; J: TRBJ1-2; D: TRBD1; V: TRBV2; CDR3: ASRQGSGGYT
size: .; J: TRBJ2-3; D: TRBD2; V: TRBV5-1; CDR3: ASSHGLDPGDTQY
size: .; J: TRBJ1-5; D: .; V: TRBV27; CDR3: ASSPGRGQPQH
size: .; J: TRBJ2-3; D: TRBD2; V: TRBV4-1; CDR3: ASSQEGRGERSQY
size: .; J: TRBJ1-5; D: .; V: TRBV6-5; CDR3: ASSYGGVGQPQH
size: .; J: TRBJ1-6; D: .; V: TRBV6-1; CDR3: ASSEASDGMGTPLH
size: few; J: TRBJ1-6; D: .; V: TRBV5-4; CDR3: ASSLAGANSPLH